The TCR beta chain under discussion was sequenced for a study of cytomegalovirus exposure and HLA in healthy donors. Concerning this clone: Its cognate antigen is unknown.

Whole-study results and caveats: Relative to the roughly 640-donor mean, N-insertions were reportedly fewer in an Asian-associated ancestry cluster in a later analysis. It was assumed in the presence/absence analyses that sequencing depth was roughly uniform across donors. In a later analysis, across HLA loci, associated TCR counts were highest for DRB1, lowest for HLA-C.

The PCR employed 60 Vbeta primers together with 13 Jbeta primers. Here immunoSEQ multiplex PCR was the method, and the copy in TCRdb shows in-frame clones only, minus some. The sample shows roughly 120,000 clones, about 76% of them seen only once. Trimming removed 7 bases from V and 4 bases from J, with 11 bases in between. The CDR3 is 13 residues long. Germline V gene data show CDR1 as MDHEN and CDR2 as SYDVKM. The source of this sequence is a young man in good health and CMV-seropositive. The sample comprised PBMCs. This sequence joins TRBV28 and TRBJ2-1; a weak D match, TRBD1 (6 bases). The CDR3 is CASMGAEYNEQFF. The CDR3 coding sequence is TGTGCCAGCATGGGGGCGGAATACAATGAGCAGTTCTTC.